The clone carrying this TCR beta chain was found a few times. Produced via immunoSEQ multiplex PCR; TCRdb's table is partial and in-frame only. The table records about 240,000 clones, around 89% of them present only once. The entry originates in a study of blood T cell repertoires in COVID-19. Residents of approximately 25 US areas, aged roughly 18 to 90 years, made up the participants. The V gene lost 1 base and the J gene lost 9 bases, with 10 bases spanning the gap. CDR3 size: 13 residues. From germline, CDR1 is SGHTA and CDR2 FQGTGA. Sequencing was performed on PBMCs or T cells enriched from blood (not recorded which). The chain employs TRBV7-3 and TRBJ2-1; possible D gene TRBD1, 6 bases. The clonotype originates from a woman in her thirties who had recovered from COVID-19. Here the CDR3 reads CASSLNRDGEQFF. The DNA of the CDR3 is TGTGCCAGCAGCTTAAACAGGGACGGTGAGCAGTTCTTC.